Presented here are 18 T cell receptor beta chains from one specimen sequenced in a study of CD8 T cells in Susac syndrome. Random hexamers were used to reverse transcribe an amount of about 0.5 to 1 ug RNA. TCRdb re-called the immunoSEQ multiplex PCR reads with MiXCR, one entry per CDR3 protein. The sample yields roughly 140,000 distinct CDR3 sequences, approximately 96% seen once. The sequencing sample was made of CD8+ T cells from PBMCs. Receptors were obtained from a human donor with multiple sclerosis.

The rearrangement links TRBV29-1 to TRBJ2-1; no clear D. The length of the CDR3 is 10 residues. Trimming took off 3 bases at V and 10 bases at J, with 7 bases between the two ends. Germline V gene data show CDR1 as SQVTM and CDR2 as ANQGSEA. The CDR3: CSVDIGEQFF. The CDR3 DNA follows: TGCAGCGTTGATATCGGGGAGCAGTTCTTC.

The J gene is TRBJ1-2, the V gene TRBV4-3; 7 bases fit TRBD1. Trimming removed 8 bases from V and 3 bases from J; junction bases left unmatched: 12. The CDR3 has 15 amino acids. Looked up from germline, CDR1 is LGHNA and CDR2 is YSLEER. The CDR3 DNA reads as TGCGCCAGCTGCCCCGGGACAGCGAACCACTATGGCTACACCTTC. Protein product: CASCPGTANHYGYTF.

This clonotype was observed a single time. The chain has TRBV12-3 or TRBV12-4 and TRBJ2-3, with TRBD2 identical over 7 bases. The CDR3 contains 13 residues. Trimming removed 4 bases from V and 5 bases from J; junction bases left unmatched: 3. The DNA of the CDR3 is TGTGCCAGCAGTTCTCAGCGGGGAGATACGCAGTATTTT. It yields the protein CASSSQRGDTQYF.

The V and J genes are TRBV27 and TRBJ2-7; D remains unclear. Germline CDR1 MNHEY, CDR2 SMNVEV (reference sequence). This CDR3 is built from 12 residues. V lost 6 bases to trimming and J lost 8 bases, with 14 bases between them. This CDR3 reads CASRTASNQQYF. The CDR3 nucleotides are TGTGCCAGCAGAACCGCTTCAAATCAGCAGTACTTC.

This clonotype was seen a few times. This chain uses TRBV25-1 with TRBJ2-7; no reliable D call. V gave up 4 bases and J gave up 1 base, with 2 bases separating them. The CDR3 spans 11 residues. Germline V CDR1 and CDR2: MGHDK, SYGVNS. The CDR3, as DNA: TGTGCCAGCAGTGTTTCCTACGAGCAGTACTTC. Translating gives CASSVSYEQYF.

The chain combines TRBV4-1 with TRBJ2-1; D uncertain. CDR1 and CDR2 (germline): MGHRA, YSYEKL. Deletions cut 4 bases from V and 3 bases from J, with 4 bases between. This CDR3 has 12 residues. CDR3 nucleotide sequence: TGCGCCAGCAGCCGATTCTACAATGAGCAGTTCTTC. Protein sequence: CASSRFYNEQFF.

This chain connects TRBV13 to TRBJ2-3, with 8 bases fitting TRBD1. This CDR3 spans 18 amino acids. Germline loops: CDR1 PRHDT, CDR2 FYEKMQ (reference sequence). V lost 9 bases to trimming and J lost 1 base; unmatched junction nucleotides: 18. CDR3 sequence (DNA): TGTGCCAGTGGGGGCCAGGGGGCTGAATTGCCCCGCACAGATACGCAGTATTTT. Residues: CASGGQGAELPRTDTQYF.

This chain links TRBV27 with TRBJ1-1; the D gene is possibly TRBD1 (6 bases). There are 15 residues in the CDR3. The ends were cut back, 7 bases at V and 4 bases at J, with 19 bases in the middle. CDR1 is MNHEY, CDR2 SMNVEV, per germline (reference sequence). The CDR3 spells CASTLNGGGSTEAFF. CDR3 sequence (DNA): TGTGCCAGCACCTTAAACGGGGGCGGGAGCACTGAAGCTTTCTTT.

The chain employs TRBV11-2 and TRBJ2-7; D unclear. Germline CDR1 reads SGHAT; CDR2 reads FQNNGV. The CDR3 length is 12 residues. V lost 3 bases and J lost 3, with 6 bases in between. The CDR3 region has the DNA TGTGCCAGCAGCTTTGGGGACTACGAGCAGTACTTC. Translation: CASSFGDYEQYF.

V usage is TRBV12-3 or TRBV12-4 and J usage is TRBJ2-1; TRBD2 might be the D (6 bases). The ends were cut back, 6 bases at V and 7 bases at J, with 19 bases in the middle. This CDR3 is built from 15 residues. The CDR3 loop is CASRGSGEGENEQFF. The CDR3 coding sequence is TGTGCCAGCAGAGGTAGCGGAGAAGGAGAAAATGAGCAGTTCTTC.

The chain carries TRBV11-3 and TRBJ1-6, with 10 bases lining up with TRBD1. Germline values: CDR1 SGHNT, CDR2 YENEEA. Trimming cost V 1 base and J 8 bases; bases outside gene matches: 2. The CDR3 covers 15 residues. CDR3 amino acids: CASSLGGTGDSPLHF. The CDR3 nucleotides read TGTGCCAGCAGCTTAGGAGGGACAGGGGATTCACCCCTCCACTTT.

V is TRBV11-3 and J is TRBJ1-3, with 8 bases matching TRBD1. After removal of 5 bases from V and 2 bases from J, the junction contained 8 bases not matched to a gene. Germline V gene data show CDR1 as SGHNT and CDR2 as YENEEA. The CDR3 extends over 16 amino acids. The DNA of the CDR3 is TGTGCCAGCAGCGGGGAGACAGGGGAAACTGGAAACACCATATATTTT. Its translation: CASSGETGETGNTIYF.

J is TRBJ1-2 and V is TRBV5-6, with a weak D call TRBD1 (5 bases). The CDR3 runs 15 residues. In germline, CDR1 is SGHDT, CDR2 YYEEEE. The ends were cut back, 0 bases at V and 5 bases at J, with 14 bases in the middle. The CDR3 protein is CASSLGSRALYGYTF. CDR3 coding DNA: TGTGCCAGCAGCTTGGGTTCCAGGGCCTTATATGGCTACACCTTC.

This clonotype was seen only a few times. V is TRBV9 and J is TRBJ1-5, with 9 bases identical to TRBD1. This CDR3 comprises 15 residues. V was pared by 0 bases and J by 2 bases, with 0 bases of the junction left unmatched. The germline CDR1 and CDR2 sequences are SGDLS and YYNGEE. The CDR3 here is CASSVGTGGNQPQHF. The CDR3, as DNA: TGTGCCAGCAGCGTAGGGACAGGGGGCAATCAGCCCCAGCATTTT.

CDR3 in DNA: TGTGCCAGCAGTTCCGACAGGGGAAGTCCCTACGAGCAGTACTTC. It yields the protein CASSSDRGSPYEQYF. This chain connects TRBV6-6 to TRBJ2-7; 8 bases are a match to TRBD1. V shed 4 bases, J shed 2 bases, and the junction held 7 bases outside the gene matches. There are 15 residues in the CDR3. Germline V gene data show CDR1 as MNHNY and CDR2 as SVGAGI (reference sequence).

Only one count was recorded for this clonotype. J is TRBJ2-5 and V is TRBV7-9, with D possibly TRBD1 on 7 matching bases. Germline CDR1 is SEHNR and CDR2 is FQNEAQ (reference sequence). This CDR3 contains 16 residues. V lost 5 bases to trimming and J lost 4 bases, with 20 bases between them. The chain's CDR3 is CASSPLSGGGGETQYF. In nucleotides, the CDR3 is TGTGCCAGCAGCCCGCTCTCCGGAGGGGGCGGAGAGACCCAGTACTTC.

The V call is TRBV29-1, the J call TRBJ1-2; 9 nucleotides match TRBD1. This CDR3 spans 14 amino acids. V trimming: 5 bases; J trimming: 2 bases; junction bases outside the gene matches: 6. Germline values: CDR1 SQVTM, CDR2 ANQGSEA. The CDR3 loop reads CSVFSGQGNYGYTF. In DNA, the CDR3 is TGCAGCGTTTTCTCCGGACAGGGGAACTATGGCTACACCTTC. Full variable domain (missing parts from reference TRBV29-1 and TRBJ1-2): SAVISQKPSRDICQRGTSLTIQCQVDSQVTMMFWYRQQPGQSLTLIATANQGSEATYESGFVIDKFPISRPNLTFSTLTVSNMSPEDSSIYLCSVFSGQGNYGYTFGSGTRLTVV.

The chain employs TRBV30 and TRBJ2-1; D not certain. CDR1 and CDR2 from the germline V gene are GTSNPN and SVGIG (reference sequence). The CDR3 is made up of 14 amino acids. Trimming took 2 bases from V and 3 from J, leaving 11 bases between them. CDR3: CAWSWAAYYNEQFF. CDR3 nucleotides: TGTGCCTGGAGTTGGGCCGCTTACTACAATGAGCAGTTCTTC.